This is a list of T cell receptor beta chains from one sample in a study of identifying expanded T cells in peripheral blood. Measured with immunoSEQ multiplex PCR; TCRdb has only the in-frame clones, and not every one. The sample holds approximately 100,000 clones; roughly 85% are singletons and the top ten take about 18%. The sample taken for sequencing was blood. Source of these receptors: a person between 18 and 70 years old in good health. The CDR3 runs from the conserved cysteine through the conserved F or W. A D gene is named only where the DNA matches it firmly. Not every row has a clone size; where given, it reads once, few, many or a size class.

D	length	J	size	V	DNA	CDR3
NA	17	TRBJ1-2	once	TRBV5-6	TGTGCCAGCAGCCTCAGCAAAGGGCGGGGGCTGAACTATGGCTACACCTTC	CASSLSKGRGLNYGYTF
NA	14	TRBJ1-1	NA	TRBV28	TGTGCCAGCAGTTTCCCGGGGAGTAACACTGAAGCTTTCTTT	CASSFPGSNTEAFF
TRBD2	14	TRBJ2-1	NA	TRBV29-1	TGCAGCGTGATGACTAGCGGGGGGTACAATGAGCAGTTCTTC	CSVMTSGGYNEQFF
TRBD2	21	TRBJ2-7	few	TRBV18	TGTGCCAGCTCACCTTTCCCCCTTCGGACTAGCGGGGGGTTGTCCCTTTACGAGCAGTACTTC	CASSPFPLRTSGGLSLYEQYF
NA	12	TRBJ1-1	NA	TRBV11-2	TGTGCCAGCAGCCCAGAGACAGTTGAAGCTTTCTTT	CASSPETVEAFF
NA	13	TRBJ1-2	few	TRBV7-9	TGTGCCAGCAGCTTAGCCGCAGGGGATGGCTACACCTTC	CASSLAAGDGYTF
NA	13	TRBJ1-5	NA	TRBV4-2	TGTGCCAGCAGCCAAGACAGGGGTCAGCCCCAGCATTTT	CASSQDRGQPQHF
NA	16	TRBJ1-1	NA	TRBV28	TGTGCCAGCAGTTTAAGTAGGCGGGGGTTAAACACTGAAGCTTTCTTT	CASSLSRRGLNTEAFF
TRBD1	14	TRBJ2-2	NA	TRBV6-4	TGTGCCAGCAGTGGGACAGGGGACACCGGGGAGCTGTTTTTT	CASSGTGDTGELFF
TRBD2	15	TRBJ2-2	NA	TRBV27	TGTGCCAGCAGTTGGATAGCGGGGGGTACCGGGGAGCTGTTTTTT	CASSWIAGGTGELFF
TRBD2	14	TRBJ2-3	NA	TRBV7-2	TGTGCCAGCAGCTTAGGGACTAGCGGAGATACGCAGTATTTT	CASSLGTSGDTQYF
TRBD2	16	TRBJ2-7	NA	TRBV6-6	TGTGCCAGCAGTTACGACCCTAGCGGGGGGGCCTACGAGCAGTACTTC	CASSYDPSGGAYEQYF
NA	15	TRBJ2-3	NA	TRBV6-5	TGTGCCAGCAGTTCCCACATGAGCACCACAGATACGCAGTATTTT	CASSSHMSTTDTQYF
NA	16	TRBJ1-6	NA	TRBV18	TGTGCCAGCTCACCACAGGAAGGGGGGAATAATTCACCCCTCCACTTT	CASSPQEGGNNSPLHF
NA	12	TRBJ1-1	once	TRBV19	TGTGCCAGCACTGAAGGGGCCCTTGAAGCTTTCTTT	CASTEGALEAFF
TRBD2	15	TRBJ2-1	NA	TRBV6-1	TGTGCCAGCAGTGCGCAGTCTAGCGGGGGGCATGAGCAGTTCTTC	CASSAQSSGGHEQFF
TRBD2	17	TRBJ2-1	NA	TRBV5-5	TGTGCCAGCAGCCAACTATACCTGGGGGGGACGGTAAATGAGCAGTTCTTC	CASSQLYLGGTVNEQFF
NA	15	TRBJ1-5	few	TRBV21-1	TGTGCCAGCAGCAAAGATTGGAAGGGCGGTCAGCCCCAGCATTTT	CASSKDWKGGQPQHF
NA	19	TRBJ1-1	NA	TRBV18	TGTGCCAGCTCACCCCGAGGCGGGTTGAATCGGGGACTGGTCACTGAAGCTTTCTTT	CASSPRGGLNRGLVTEAFF
NA	14	TRBJ2-7	NA	TRBV7-2	TGTGCCAGCAGCGAGGACAGCACCTCCTACGAGCAGTACTTC	CASSEDSTSYEQYF
NA	17	TRBJ1-1	NA	TRBV10-3	TGTGCCATCAATACAGGGACCGGGGGACATGCGAACACTGAAGCTTTCTTT	CAINTGTGGHANTEAFF
TRBD1	13	TRBJ1-5	NA	TRBV6-5	TGTGCCAGCAGGACAGGGCAGGGACAGCCCCAGCATTTT	CASRTGQGQPQHF
NA	13	TRBJ2-7	large	TRBV14	TGTGCCAGCAGCCCAGACCGGACCTACGAGCAGTACTTC	CASSPDRTYEQYF
NA	15	TRBJ2-7	NA	TRBV9	TGTGCCAGCGGCGACTGGGGAAGCTCACCCTACGAGCAGTACTTC	CASGDWGSSPYEQYF
NA	14	TRBJ1-2	NA	TRBV9	TGTGCCAGCAGCCCCGCGGGGGCTAACTATGGCTACACCTTC	CASSPAGANYGYTF
NA	14	TRBJ1-6	few	TRBV9	TGTGCCAGCAGCCAAAGACCGACAGATTCACCCCTCCACTTT	CASSQRPTDSPLHF
NA	14	TRBJ1-6	NA	TRBV10-3	TGTGCCATCAGTCTGGACAGCTTAAATTCACCCCTCCACTTT	CAISLDSLNSPLHF
NA	12	TRBJ2-1	NA	TRBV6-6	TGTGCCAGCAGTTACGCCCCGAATGAGCAGTTCTTC	CASSYAPNEQFF
TRBD1	15	TRBJ2-7	NA	TRBV5-1	TGCGCCAGCAGCACGGACAGGGGACGGAGTTACGAGCAGTACTTC	CASSTDRGRSYEQYF
TRBD2	15	TRBJ2-3	medium-sized	TRBV4-3	TGCGCCAGCAGCCAAACTAGCGGGGGGGCAGATACGCAGTATTTT	CASSQTSGGADTQYF
NA	13	TRBJ1-2	NA	TRBV5-6	TGTGCCAGCCGAGCCGGGACGTCCTATGGCTACACCTTC	CASRAGTSYGYTF
NA	14	TRBJ2-3	NA	TRBV7-2	TGTGCCAGCAGCTCACCGCAGAGCACAGATACGCAGTATTTT	CASSSPQSTDTQYF
NA	16	TRBJ1-4	NA	TRBV5-4	TGTGCCAGCAGCCTAGCCTCGTCACAGGGCTCAGAAAAACTGTTTTTT	CASSLASSQGSEKLFF
NA	15	TRBJ1-2	NA	TRBV28	TGTGCCAGCAGTTTTGGAGGGTATGAAAGATATGGCTACACCTTC	CASSFGGYERYGYTF
NA	15	TRBJ1-2	NA	TRBV18	TGTGCCAGCTCCCCGGATTGGGGACAAGACTATGGCTACACCTTC	CASSPDWGQDYGYTF
NA	14	TRBJ2-5	NA	TRBV15	TGTGCCACCAGCCGGCGGACCCCCCTTTGGACCCAGTACTTC	CATSRRTPLWTQYF
NA	19	TRBJ1-6	few	TRBV30	TGTGCCTGGATACAGGGCACCTACAACCCCAGCTCCTATAATTCACCCCTCCACTTT	CAWIQGTYNPSSYNSPLHF
NA	13	TRBJ2-7	NA	TRBV5-6	TGTGCCAGCAGTTTCCCGGCTACCTACGAGCAGTACTTC	CASSFPATYEQYF
NA	18	TRBJ1-3	once	TRBV25-1	TGTGCCAGCAGTGAATATATGGGGGGGGCAGCATCTGGAAACACCATATATTTT	CASSEYMGGAASGNTIYF
NA	15	TRBJ2-5	NA	TRBV7-6	TGTGCCAGCAGCTTTACAGGGTCCCCGTGGGAGACCCAGTACTTC	CASSFTGSPWETQYF
NA	16	TRBJ2-4	NA	TRBV5-3	TGTGCCAGAAGCTCCCAGTTGGAGTACTCCAAAAACATTCAGTACTTC	CARSSQLEYSKNIQYF
NA	17	TRBJ1-5	NA	TRBV19	TGTGCCAGTAGTACCGCGAAGACCTATTATAGCAATCAGCCCCAGCATTTT	CASSTAKTYYSNQPQHF
NA	15	TRBJ1-4	NA	TRBV6-5	TGTGCCAGCAGTTTCGTCGGCGGAACAAATGAAAAACTGTTTTTT	CASSFVGGTNEKLFF
NA	19	TRBJ1-5	once	TRBV19	TGTGCCAGTAGTAACATGGGGACCACCGATCCTTATAGCAATCAGCCCCAGCATTTT	CASSNMGTTDPYSNQPQHF